Below are 22 T cell receptor beta chains sequenced from a single sample in a study of cytomegalovirus exposure and HLA in healthy donors. Using immunoSEQ multiplex PCR, the repertoire was profiled, and TCRdb retains in-frame clones only, with some absent. The sample includes roughly 180,000 clones, roughly nine tenths of them seen just once. The sample comprised PBMCs. Source of these receptors: a young man in good health and CMV-seropositive.

The DNA for the CDR3 is TGTGCCAGCAGTGCTGGGGAGCTGTTTTTT. It is translated as CASSAGELFF. V usage is TRBV2 and J usage is TRBJ2-2, with D uncertain. The CDR3 spans 10 residues. CDR1 and CDR2 (germline): SNHLY, FYNNEI. Trimming took off 4 bases at V and 8 bases at J, with 2 bases between the two ends.

This chain uses TRBV28 with TRBJ2-7; D is unresolved. The germline gives CDR1 MDHEN, CDR2 SYDVKM. Trimming cost V 10 bases and J 9 bases, with 22 bases left between them. The CDR3 contains 13 residues. CDR3 in DNA: TGTGCCACCTACGAGCGCTCCAACCTGAGGCAGTACTTC. Encoded protein: CATYERSNLRQYF.

With respect to this clone: Other nucleotide sequences from this sample produce the same CDR3. This chain connects TRBV5-1 to TRBJ1-3; D is undetermined. The V gene lost 0 bases and the J gene lost 4 bases, with 2 bases spanning the gap. Germline-derived CDR1 and CDR2 are SGHRS and YFSETQ. The CDR3 has 12 amino acids. The CDR3 DNA reads TGCGCCAGCAGCTTGGAAGGAAACACCATATATTTT. It translates to CASSLEGNTIYF. The full variable domain, its missing parts supplied by reference TRBV5-1 and TRBJ1-3, is KAGVTQTPRYLIKTRGQQVTLSCSPISGHRSVSWYQQTPGQGLQFLFEYFSETQRNKGNFPGRFSGRQFSNSRSEMNVSTLELGDSALYLCASSLEGNTIYFGEGSWLTVV.

The rearrangement joins TRBV2 to TRBJ2-7; D gene unclear. Germline CDR1 reads SNHLY; CDR2 reads FYNNEI. V was clipped by 7 bases and J by 4 bases, with 14 bases between them. The CDR3 sequence is 13 residues long. In DNA form, the CDR3 reads TGTGCCAGCAACGGCGCAGAATCTTACGAGCAGTACTTC. Amino acid sequence: CASNGAESYEQYF.

The CDR3 here is CASSYRRQGGNTIYF. DNA of the CDR3: TGTGCCAGCAGTTACCGCCGACAGGGGGGAAACACCATATATTTT. The rearrangement uses TRBV6-5 and TRBJ1-3; 8 nucleotides align to TRBD1. The germline V gene has CDR1 MNHEY and CDR2 SVGAGI. The V segment lost 2 bases and the J segment 4 bases; nucleotides outside the gene matches: 4. The CDR3 totals 15 residues.

The J gene is TRBJ1-2, the V gene TRBV19; D call uncertain. The CDR3 is 15 amino acids. Germline CDR1 is LNHDA and CDR2 is SQIVND (reference sequence). V was shortened by 4 bases and J by 5 bases, with 17 bases between the two germline ends. CDR3 DNA sequence: TGTGCCAGTAGTACTACCGGGCAAGGGCCGTATGGCTACACCTTC. This codes for CASSTTGQGPYGYTF.

The CDR3 loop is CASSYSGTGAGNTIYF. The CDR3 DNA reads as TGTGCCAGCAGTTACTCCGGGACAGGGGCTGGAAACACCATATATTTT. The chain carries TRBV6-6 and TRBJ1-3, with TRBD1 matching 10 bases. J gave up 2 bases and V 0 bases, and 1 base lay outside the gene matches. The CDR3 runs 16 residues. The germline V gene has CDR1 MNHNY and CDR2 SVGAGI (reference sequence).

CDR3 protein: CASSTQTSRSSYNEQFF. The CDR3 DNA sequence: TGTGCCAGCAGCACCCAGACTAGCCGTAGCTCCTACAATGAGCAGTTCTTC. This rearrangement joins TRBV9 to TRBJ2-1; 7 nucleotides line up with TRBD2. Trimming removed 4 bases from V and 0 bases from J; junction bases left unmatched: 10. The CDR3 sequence is 17 residues long. Germline-derived CDR1 and CDR2 are SGDLS and YYNGEE.

The chain has TRBV11-3 and TRBJ2-7; D is possibly TRBD1 (6 bases). V gave up 3 bases and J gave up 1 base, with 10 bases separating them. Germline lookup yields CDR1 SGHNT and CDR2 YENEEA. This CDR3 spans 14 amino acids. CDR3 region: CASSFRTGSYEQYF. The DNA for the CDR3 is TGTGCCAGCAGCTTCCGAACAGGGTCCTACGAGCAGTACTTC.

The rearrangement links TRBV10-3 to TRBJ2-2; no clear D gene. The germline V gene encodes CDR1 ENHRY and CDR2 SYGVKD. CDR3 length: 16 amino acids. With 0 bases removed from V and 1 base from J, the gap between germline ends came to 9 bases. The DNA of the CDR3 is TGTGCCATCAGTGAGTCGGCACTTCTGAACACCGGGGAGCTGTTTTTT. This codes for CAISESALLNTGELFF.

This clone has only a few counts. The rearrangement links TRBV7-2 to TRBJ1-2; 9 bases map to TRBD1. This CDR3 contains 14 residues. V gave up 5 bases and J gave up 9 bases; unmatched junction bases: 10. Germline CDR1 is SGHTA and CDR2 is FQGNSA. CDR3 in amino acids: CASSEGAGQGSYTF. Here the CDR3 DNA reads TGTGCCAGCAGCGAAGGGGCCGGACAGGGGAGCTACACCTTC.

The chain carries TRBV11-3 and TRBJ2-3; 7 bases fit TRBD2. There are 14 residues in the CDR3. Germline loops: CDR1 SGHNT, CDR2 YENEEA. V trimming: 5 bases; J trimming: 3 bases; junction bases outside the gene matches: 5. The CDR3 sequence: CASSLSGVTDTQYF. The CDR3 coding sequence is TGTGCCAGCAGCCTCAGCGGGGTTACAGATACGCAGTATTTT.

CDR3 in amino acids: CASSLGPSGANVLTF. In nucleotides, the CDR3 is TGTGCCAGCAGCCTCGGGCCCTCTGGGGCCAACGTCCTGACTTTC. The chain combines TRBV7-3 with TRBJ2-6; D unresolved. V lost 5 bases, J lost 0 bases, and 8 bases lay in between. Germline V gives CDR1 SGHTA, CDR2 FQGTGA. The CDR3 has 15 residues.

J is TRBJ1-1 and V is TRBV6-1; D is unclear. The CDR3 totals 14 residues. Trimming took 4 bases from V and 3 from J, leaving 12 bases between them. Germline CDR1 reads MNHNS; CDR2 reads SASEGT. CDR3 in amino acids: CASSGLLWDTEAFF. CDR3 bases: TGTGCCAGCAGTGGGCTATTATGGGACACTGAAGCTTTCTTT.

CDR3 amino acids: CASSLGAGTGELFF. In nucleotides, the CDR3 is TGCGCCAGCAGCTTGGGAGCAGGGACCGGGGAGCTGTTTTTT. The V call is TRBV5-1, the J call TRBJ2-2, with D possibly TRBD1 on 5 matching bases. Germline V gene sequence: CDR1 SGHRS, CDR2 YFSETQ. Trimming shortened V by 0 bases and J by 5 bases, and 8 bases separated the two germline ends. CDR3 length: 14 residues. Filled out from reference TRBV5-1 and TRBJ2-2, the complete variable domain reads KAGVTQTPRYLIKTRGQQVTLSCSPISGHRSVSWYQQTPGQGLQFLFEYFSETQRNKGNFPGRFSGRQFSNSRSEMNVSTLELGDSALYLCASSLGAGTGELFFGEGSRLTVL.

This chain joins TRBV6-1 and TRBJ2-7; maybe TRBD1 (6 bases). Germline V lookup: CDR1 MNHNS, CDR2 SASEGT. There are 14 residues in the CDR3. Trimming pared 7 bases from V and 5 bases from J, leaving 18 bases between. CDR3: CASTPAHRVNEQYF. In DNA form, the CDR3 reads TGTGCCAGCACTCCCGCCCACAGGGTGAACGAGCAGTACTTC.

The CDR3 DNA follows: TGTGCCAGTAGTACGACAGGGAGGGATTCACCCCTCCACTTT. As protein: CASSTTGRDSPLHF. The chain is built from TRBV19 and TRBJ1-6, with 7 bases fitting TRBD1. The CDR3 runs to 14 residues. In germline, CDR1 is LNHDA, CDR2 SQIVND (reference sequence). V lost 4 bases, J lost 8 bases, and 5 bases stayed unmatched. Based on the CDR3 plus reference TRBV19 and TRBJ1-6, the full variable domain is DGGITQSPKYLFRKEGQNVTLSCEQNLNHDAMYWYRQDPGQGLRLIYYSQIVNDFQKGDIAEGYSVSREKKESFPLTVTSAQKNPTAFYLCASSTTGRDSPLHFGNGTRLTVT.

This rearrangement joins TRBV14 to TRBJ1-1; 8 bases are shared with TRBD1. Germline CDR1 is SGHDN and CDR2 is FVKESK. The CDR3 spans 16 residues. The junction had 10 bases not matched to a gene; V was cut back by 6 bases and J by 1 base. CDR3 residues: CASRPDRGDGNTEAFF. The CDR3, as DNA: TGTGCCAGCAGACCAGACAGGGGCGACGGGAACACTGAAGCTTTCTTT.

This clone was seen once. The chain recombines TRBV16 with TRBJ2-1, with 10 bases fitting TRBD2. CDR3 size: 16 residues. J lost 5 bases, V lost 0 bases, and 4 bases had no gene match. The germline V gene encodes CDR1 KGHSY and CDR2 FQNENV. The CDR3 sequence: CASSQSKGLADNEQFF. As DNA, the CDR3 is TGTGCCAGCAGCCAATCAAAAGGACTAGCGGACAATGAGCAGTTCTTC.

The CDR3 loop is CASMGNRGRSGELFF. The CDR3 DNA is TGTGCCAGCATGGGGAACAGGGGGCGGTCCGGGGAGCTGTTTTTT. The V call is TRBV6-1, the J call TRBJ2-2; 9 nucleotides agree with TRBD1. The germline gives CDR1 MNHNS, CDR2 SASEGT. With V trimmed by 7 bases and J by 6 bases, 9 bases remained unmatched. The CDR3 is 15 residues long.

V usage is TRBV5-1 and J usage is TRBJ2-5; TRBD1 aligns across 9 bases. The CDR3 is 14 amino acids. V trimming: 4 bases; J trimming: 5 bases; junction bases outside the gene matches: 6. In germline, CDR1 is SGHRS, CDR2 YFSETQ. CDR3 protein: CASSTQGALETQYF. The CDR3, as DNA: TGCGCCAGCAGCACACAGGGGGCTTTGGAGACCCAGTACTTC.

In its sample, this clone was seen once. The rearrangement links TRBV5-4 to TRBJ2-7; 7 bases fit TRBD2. In germline, CDR1 is SGHNT, CDR2 YYREEE (reference sequence). V shed 2 bases, J shed 2 bases, and the junction held 7 bases outside the gene matches. The CDR3 consists of 15 residues. The CDR3 DNA reads TGTGCCAGCAGCTTACCCGGGACTATACCCTACGAGCAGTACTTC. Its translation is CASSLPGTIPYEQYF.